Presented here are 8 T cell receptor beta chains from one specimen sequenced in a study of blood T cell repertoires in COVID-19. Measured with immunoSEQ multiplex PCR; TCRdb has only the in-frame clones, and not every one. The data contain a few hundred thousand clones, about 90% of them seen just once; the ten biggest clones take up more than 0.9%. The sequenced sample was PBMCs or T cells enriched from blood (not recorded which). The receptor source for this set is a woman in her 30s who had recovered from COVID-19.

V and J are TRBV9 and TRBJ1-3; the D gene is possibly TRBD1 (6 bases). V was cut by 0 bases and J by 1 base, with 17 bases left in between. This CDR3 has 18 residues. The germline gives CDR1 SGDLS, CDR2 YYNGEE. This CDR3 is CASSVDSTGRPSGNTIYF. Written as DNA, the CDR3 is TGTGCCAGCAGCGTAGATTCGACAGGCCGTCCGTCTGGAAACACCATATATTTT. The full variable domain, in which reference TRBV9 and TRBJ1-3 provide the parts outside the CDR3, is DSGVTQTPKHLITATGQRVTLRCSPRSGDLSVYWYQQSLDQGLQFLIQYYNGEERAKGNILERFSAQQFPDLHSELNLSSLELGDSALYFCASSVDSTGRPSGNTIYFGEGSWLTVV.

Regarding this clone: An end of the junction does not agree with germline; a read error may underlie this. The gene calls are TRBV7-9 and TRBJ2-3, with 7 bases that match TRBD2. The germline CDR1 and CDR2 sequences are SEHNR and FQNEAQ (reference sequence). The CDR3 consists of 14 residues. The CDR3 DNA follows: TGTGCCAGCAGCCTAGCGGACTTCGGAGATACGCAGTATTTT. This sequence encodes CASSLADFGDTQYF.

This chain links TRBV2 with TRBJ1-5, with 8 bases matching TRBD1. This CDR3 is built from 14 residues. Germline V CDR1 and CDR2: SNHLY, FYNNEI. After removal of 10 bases from V and 2 bases from J, the junction contained 7 bases not matched to a gene. The CDR3 sequence: CAIRTGRGNQPQHF. CDR3 in DNA: TGTGCCATACGGACAGGGAGGGGCAATCAGCCCCAGCATTTT.

The chain recombines TRBV7-2 with TRBJ1-6; 9 bases agree with TRBD1. The CDR3 covers 16 residues. With V trimmed by 0 bases and J by 10 bases, 7 bases remained unmatched. Germline CDR1 SGHTA, CDR2 FQGNSA. The CDR3 protein is CASSLASTGGESPLHF. CDR3 DNA: TGTGCCAGCAGCTTAGCGTCGACAGGGGGAGAGTCACCCCTCCACTTT.

V gene TRBV14 combines with J gene TRBJ1-1; TRBD1 matches 7 bases. Germline V gives CDR1 SGHDN, CDR2 FVKESK. V trimming: 0 bases; J trimming: 6 bases; junction bases outside the gene matches: 7. This CDR3 region has 15 residues. CDR3 sequence: CASSQDQTGVAEAFF. CDR3 bases: TGTGCCAGCAGCCAAGACCAAACAGGGGTCGCTGAAGCTTTCTTT.

The CDR3 spells CASSQGRDRDKRYTF. CDR3 sequence (DNA): TGCGCCAGCAGCCAAGGCCGGGACAGGGACAAACGCTACACCTTC. The chain has TRBV4-3 and TRBJ1-2; 9 nucleotides line up with TRBD1. The CDR3 runs to 15 residues. The germline V gene encodes CDR1 LGHNA and CDR2 YSLEER. J lost 9 bases, V lost 1 base, and 9 bases had no gene match.

The V gene is TRBV19, the J gene TRBJ2-5; 8 bases match TRBD2. The V and J ends lost 2 bases and 5 bases, in that order; junction bases with no gene match: 7. Germline CDR1 reads LNHDA; CDR2 reads SQIVND (reference sequence). CDR3 length: 15 residues. In nucleotides, the CDR3 is TGTGCCAGTAGTATAACCCCGACTAGCGTGGAGACCCAGTACTTC. The encoded protein is CASSITPTSVETQYF.

The chain couples TRBV27 to TRBJ2-1, with 8 bases aligning to TRBD2. The CDR3 totals 17 residues. V was clipped by 5 bases and J by 0 bases; unmatched bases: 9. CDR1 is MNHEY, CDR2 SMNVEV, per germline (reference sequence). The CDR3 reads CASSLHRGGSSYNEQFF. In nucleotides, the CDR3 is TGTGCCAGCAGTCTCCACCGGGGGGGGAGCTCCTACAATGAGCAGTTCTTC.